What follows is one T cell receptor (beta chain) and its context. Its antigen has not been determined. No quality values exist for individual bases; no much larger clone is one base distant. This sample stems from a study of blood T cell repertoires in COVID-19 (dated by TCRdb to the early 2020s). About the investigation overall: Samples covering the acute and convalescent phases of COVID-19 were provided by collaborators in the United States, Italy and Spain. The material from the prospective study consisted of cDNA or gDNA derived from T cells, B-cell-depleted T cells, or PBMCs. The dataset comprised deeply sampled blood TCRbeta repertoires from subjects exposed to, actively infected with, or recovered from COVID-19. A freely available public database, intended as a resource for researchers studying the immune response to SARS-CoV-2, is where the repertoires were released. Samples came from the ongoing ImmuneRACE study (first 160 participants) plus 1,254 subjects from 6 global collaborators. A de-identified subject ID, COVID-19 status, age in years and sex were almost always included in the sample metadata. Where available, HLA class I and class II types were obtained from metadata supplied by the sample provider rather than from assay-based typing. The investigation overall reported the following: The quantity of clinical and demographic metadata differed by source and by participant and was supplied without curation.

Germline trimming amounts to 2 bases on V and 3 bases on J, with 10 as the count of junction bases outside the gene matches. From the germline V gene (reference sequence), CDR1 is LGHDT and CDR2 is YNNKEL. The CDR3, from cysteine to phenylalanine, totals 18 residues. Kept here is only the CDR3 DNA, which spans 54 bases and is read in frame from base 1. Enrolling through a virtual design, the prospective study's participants ranged in age from roughly 18 to 90 years and lived across 24 United States geographic areas. To assign participants to cohorts, the prospective study relied on clinical history that participants themselves reported in a screening survey and a study questionnaire. For ImmuneRACE Cohort 3, a participant was defined as recovered based on two consecutive negative NP/OP PCR tests, clearance by a healthcare professional, or resolution of symptoms. In the prospective study, mobile phlebotomists collected whole blood, serum and a nasopharyngeal or oropharyngeal swab from each participant. Participants in the prospective study had the option to provide additional blood draws and questionnaires over a 2-month period. Before DNA extraction, prospective study blood samples were shipped either frozen or at room temperature.

The immunoSEQ Assay, a bias-controlled multiplex PCR, was used to amplify TCRbeta CDR3 regions from genomic DNA. The source study handled its data this way. The number of nucleated cells in each sample was estimated from the amplification of reference gene primers within the assay. To quantify the absolute abundance of each unique TCRbeta CDR3 rearrangement, sequence reads were collapsed and filtered. Productive Simpson clonality was computed per sample as the square root of Simpson's diversity index over productive rearrangements. TCRdb obtained this table from immuneACCESS and retained in-frame rearrangements with V and J assigned. These tables miss some clones; where compared with another copy, unresolved V genes account for less than half of the shortfall, and the remainder is unexplained. V, J and clone size reflect that table, while D and trimming were determined from the DNA. Here the sample has around 500,000 clones; 70% to 90% occur a single time. The ten largest clonotypes hold 6.5% to 8.5% of the sample.

The sequence was obtained from a woman in her sixties or seventies who had recovered from COVID-19. Here the chain combines TRBV3-1 (or the pseudogene TRBV3-2) and TRBJ2-6; 7 middle bases align to TRBD1. Sequencing input: PBMCs or T cells enriched from blood (not recorded which). The nucleotide sequence is given as TGTGCCAGCAGCCAACCCCGACAGGGAAAAGATGGGGCCAACGTCCTGACTTTC. Translation gives CASSQPRQGKDGANVLTF.